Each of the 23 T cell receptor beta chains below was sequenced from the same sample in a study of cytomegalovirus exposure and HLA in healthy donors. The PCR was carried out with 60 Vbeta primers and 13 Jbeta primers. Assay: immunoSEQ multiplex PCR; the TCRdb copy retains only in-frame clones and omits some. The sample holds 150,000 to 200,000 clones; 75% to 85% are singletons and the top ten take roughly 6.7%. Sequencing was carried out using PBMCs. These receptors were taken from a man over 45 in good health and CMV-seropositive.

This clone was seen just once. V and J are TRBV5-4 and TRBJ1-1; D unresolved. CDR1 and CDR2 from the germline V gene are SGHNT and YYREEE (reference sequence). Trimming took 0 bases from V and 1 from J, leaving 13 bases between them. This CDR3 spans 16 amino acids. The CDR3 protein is CASSLGPGEGNTEAFF. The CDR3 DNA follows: TGTGCCAGCAGCTTGGGCCCCGGAGAAGGGAACACTGAAGCTTTCTTT.

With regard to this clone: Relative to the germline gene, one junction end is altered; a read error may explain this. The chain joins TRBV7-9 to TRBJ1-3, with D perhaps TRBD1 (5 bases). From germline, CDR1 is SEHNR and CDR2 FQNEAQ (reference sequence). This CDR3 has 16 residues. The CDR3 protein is CSSSPPQDIPGNTIYF. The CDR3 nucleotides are TGTTCCAGCAGCCCGCCACAGGATATCCCTGGAAACACCATATATTTT.

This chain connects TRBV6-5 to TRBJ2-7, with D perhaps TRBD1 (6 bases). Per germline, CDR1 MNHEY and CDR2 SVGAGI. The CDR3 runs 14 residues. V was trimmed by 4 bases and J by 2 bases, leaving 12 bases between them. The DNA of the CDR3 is TGTGCCAGCAGTTCCACAGGGAGTGCCTACGAGCAGTACTTC. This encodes CASSSTGSAYEQYF.

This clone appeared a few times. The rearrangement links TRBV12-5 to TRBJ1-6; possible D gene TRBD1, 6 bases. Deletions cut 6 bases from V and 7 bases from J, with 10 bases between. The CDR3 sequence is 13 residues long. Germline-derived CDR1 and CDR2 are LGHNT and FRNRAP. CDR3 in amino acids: CASGGGPNSPLHF. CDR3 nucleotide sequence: TGTGCTAGTGGGGGGGGGCCGAATTCACCCCTCCACTTT. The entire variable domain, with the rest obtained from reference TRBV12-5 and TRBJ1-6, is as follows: DARVTQTPRHKVTEMGQEVTMRCQPILGHNTVFWYRQTMMQGLELLAYFRNRAPLDDSGMPKDRFSAEMPDATLATLKIQPSEPRDSAVYFCASGGGPNSPLHFGNGTRLTVT.

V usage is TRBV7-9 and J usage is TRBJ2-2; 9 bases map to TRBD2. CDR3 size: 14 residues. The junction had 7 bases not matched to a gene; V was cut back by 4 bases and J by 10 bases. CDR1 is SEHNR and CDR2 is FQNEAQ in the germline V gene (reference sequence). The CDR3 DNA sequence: TGTGCCAGCAGCTCCCCGGGACTAGCCCCGGAGCTGTTTTTT. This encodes CASSSPGLAPELFF.

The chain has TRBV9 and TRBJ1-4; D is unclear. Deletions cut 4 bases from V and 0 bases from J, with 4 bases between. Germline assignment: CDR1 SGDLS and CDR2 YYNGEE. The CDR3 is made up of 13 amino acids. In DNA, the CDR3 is TGTGCCAGCAGCCCCACAACTAATGAAAAACTGTTTTTT. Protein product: CASSPTTNEKLFF.

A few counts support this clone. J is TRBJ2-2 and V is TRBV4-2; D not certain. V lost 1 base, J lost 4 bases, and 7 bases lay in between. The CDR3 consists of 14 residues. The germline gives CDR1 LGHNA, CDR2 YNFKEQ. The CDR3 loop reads CASSQGQITGELFF. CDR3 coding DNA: TGTGCCAGCAGCCAAGGGCAGATCACCGGGGAGCTGTTTTTT.

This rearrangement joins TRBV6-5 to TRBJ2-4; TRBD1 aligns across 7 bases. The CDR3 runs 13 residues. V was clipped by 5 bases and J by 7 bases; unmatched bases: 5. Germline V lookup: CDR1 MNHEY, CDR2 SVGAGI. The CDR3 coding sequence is TGTGCCAGCAGTAGACAGGGTTGGAACATTCAGTACTTC. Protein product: CASSRQGWNIQYF.

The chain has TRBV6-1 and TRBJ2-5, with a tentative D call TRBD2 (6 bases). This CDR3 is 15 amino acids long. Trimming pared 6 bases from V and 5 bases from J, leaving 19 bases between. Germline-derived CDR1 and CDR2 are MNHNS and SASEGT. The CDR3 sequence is CASRPRSGRGETQYF. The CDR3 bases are TGTGCCAGCAGGCCCAGAAGCGGCCGGGGGGAGACCCAGTACTTC.

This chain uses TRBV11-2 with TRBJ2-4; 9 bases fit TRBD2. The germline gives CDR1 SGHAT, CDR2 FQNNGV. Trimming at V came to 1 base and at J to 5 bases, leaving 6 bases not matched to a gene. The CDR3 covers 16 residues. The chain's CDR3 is CASSLATSGLQNIQYF. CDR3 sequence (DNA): TGTGCCAGCAGCTTAGCGACTAGCGGATTACAAAACATTCAGTACTTC.

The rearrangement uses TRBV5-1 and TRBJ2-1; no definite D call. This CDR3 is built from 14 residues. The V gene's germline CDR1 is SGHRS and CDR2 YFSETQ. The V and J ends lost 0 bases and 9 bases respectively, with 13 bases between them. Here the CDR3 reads CASSLGFLGGEQFF. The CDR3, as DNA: TGCGCCAGCAGCTTGGGTTTCCTAGGTGGTGAGCAGTTCTTC.

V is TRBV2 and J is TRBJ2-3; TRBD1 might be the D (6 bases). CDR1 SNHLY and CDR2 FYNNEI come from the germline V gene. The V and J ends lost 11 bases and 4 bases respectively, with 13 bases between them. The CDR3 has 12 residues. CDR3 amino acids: CAEGVGPDTQYF. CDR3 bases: TGTGCCGAGGGGGTAGGGCCAGATACGCAGTATTTT.

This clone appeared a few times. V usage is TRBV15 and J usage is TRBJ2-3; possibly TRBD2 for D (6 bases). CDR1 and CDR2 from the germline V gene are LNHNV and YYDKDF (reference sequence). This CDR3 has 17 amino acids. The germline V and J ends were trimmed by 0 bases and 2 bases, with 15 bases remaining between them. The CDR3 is CATSRDDGGFLTDTQYF. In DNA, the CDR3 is TGTGCCACCAGCAGAGACGATGGGGGGTTCCTCACAGATACGCAGTATTTT.

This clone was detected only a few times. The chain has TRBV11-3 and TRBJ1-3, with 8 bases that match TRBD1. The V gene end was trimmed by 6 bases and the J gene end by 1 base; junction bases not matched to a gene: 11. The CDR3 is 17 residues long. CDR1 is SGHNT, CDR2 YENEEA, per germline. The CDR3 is CASSPGQGGLSGNTIYF. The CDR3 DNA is TGTGCCAGCAGTCCAGGACAGGGTGGGCTGTCTGGAAACACCATATATTTT.

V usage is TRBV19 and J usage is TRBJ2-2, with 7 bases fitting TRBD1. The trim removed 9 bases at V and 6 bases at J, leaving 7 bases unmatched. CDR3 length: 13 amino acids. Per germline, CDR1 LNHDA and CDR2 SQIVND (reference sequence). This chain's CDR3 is CASLRQGSGELFF. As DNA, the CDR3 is TGTGCCAGCCTCAGACAGGGTTCCGGGGAGCTGTTTTTT.

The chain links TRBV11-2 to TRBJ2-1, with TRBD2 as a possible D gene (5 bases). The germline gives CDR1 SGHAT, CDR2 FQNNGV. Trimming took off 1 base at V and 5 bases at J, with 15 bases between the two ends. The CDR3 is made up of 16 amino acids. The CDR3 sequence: CASSLGVRAANNEQFF. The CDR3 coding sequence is TGTGCCAGCAGCTTAGGAGTTCGAGCGGCAAACAATGAGCAGTTCTTC. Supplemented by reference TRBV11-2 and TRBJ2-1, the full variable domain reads EAGVAQSPRYKIIEKRQSVAFWCNPISGHATLYWYQQILGQGPKLLIQFQNNGVVDDSQLPKDRFSAERLKGVDSTLKIQPAKLEDSAVYLCASSLGVRAANNEQFFGPGTRLTVL.

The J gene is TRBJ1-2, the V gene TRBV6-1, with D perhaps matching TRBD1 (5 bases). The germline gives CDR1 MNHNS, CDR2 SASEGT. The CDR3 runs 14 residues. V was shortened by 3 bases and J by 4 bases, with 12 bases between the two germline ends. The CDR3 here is CASSDWGPLYGYTF. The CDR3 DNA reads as TGTGCCAGCAGTGACTGGGGCCCCCTCTATGGCTACACCTTC.

Here the CDR3 DNA reads TGTGCCGGATCTAGAGGCGAGTCCGGGGAGCTGTTTTTT. It is translated as CAGSRGESGELFF. The chain recombines TRBV15 with TRBJ2-2, with D unresolved. The germline V gene has CDR1 LNHNV and CDR2 YYDKDF (reference sequence). Deletions cut 11 bases from V and 6 bases from J, with 16 bases between. CDR3 length: 13 residues.

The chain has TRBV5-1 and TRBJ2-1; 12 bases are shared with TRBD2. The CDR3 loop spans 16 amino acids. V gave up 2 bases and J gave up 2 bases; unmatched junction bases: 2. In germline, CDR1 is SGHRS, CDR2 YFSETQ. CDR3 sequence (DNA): TGCGCCAGCAGCTTAACTAGCGGGGGGACCTACAATGAGCAGTTCTTC. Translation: CASSLTSGGTYNEQFF.

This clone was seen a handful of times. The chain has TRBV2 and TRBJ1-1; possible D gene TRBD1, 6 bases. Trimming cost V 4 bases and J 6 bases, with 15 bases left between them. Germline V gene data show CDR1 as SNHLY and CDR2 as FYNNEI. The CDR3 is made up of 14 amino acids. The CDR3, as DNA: TGTGCCAGCAGTGTCTTGGGGGCGAATGCTGAAGCTTTCTTT. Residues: CASSVLGANAEAFF.

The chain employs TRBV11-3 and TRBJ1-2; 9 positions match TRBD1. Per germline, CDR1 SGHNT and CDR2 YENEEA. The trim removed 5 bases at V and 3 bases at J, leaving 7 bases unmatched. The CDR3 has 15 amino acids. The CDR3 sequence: CASSTTGGWDYGYTF. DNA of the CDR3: TGTGCCAGCAGCACGACAGGGGGATGGGACTATGGCTACACCTTC.

CDR3 sequence: CASSPGLSNSPLHF. The DNA for the CDR3 is TGTGCCAGCTCCCCGGGACTGAGTAATTCACCCCTCCACTTT. The gene calls are TRBV6-1 and TRBJ1-6; D is possibly TRBD1 (5 bases). CDR3 size: 14 residues. Germline assignment: CDR1 MNHNS and CDR2 SASEGT. V shed 8 bases and J shed 6 bases, with 14 bases lying between them.

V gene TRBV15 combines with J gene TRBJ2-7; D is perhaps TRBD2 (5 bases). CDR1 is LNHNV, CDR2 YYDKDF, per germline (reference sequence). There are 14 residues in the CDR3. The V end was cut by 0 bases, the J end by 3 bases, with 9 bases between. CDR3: CATSREPGDYEQYF. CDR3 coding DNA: TGTGCCACCAGCAGAGAGCCCGGGGACTACGAGCAGTACTTC.